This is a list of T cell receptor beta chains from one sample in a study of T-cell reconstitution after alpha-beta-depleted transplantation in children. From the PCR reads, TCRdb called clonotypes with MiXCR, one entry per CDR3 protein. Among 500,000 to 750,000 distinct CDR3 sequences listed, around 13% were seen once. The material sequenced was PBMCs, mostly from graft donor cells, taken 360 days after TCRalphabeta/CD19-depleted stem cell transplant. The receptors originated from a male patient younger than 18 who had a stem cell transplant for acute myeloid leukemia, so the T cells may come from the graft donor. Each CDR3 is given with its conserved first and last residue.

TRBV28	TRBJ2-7	CASSFFVGGPGRRNEQYF
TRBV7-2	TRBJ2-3	CASSRLAGPGDTQYF
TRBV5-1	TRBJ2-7	CASRRGGYEQYF
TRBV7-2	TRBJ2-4	CASSLAGTGEYF
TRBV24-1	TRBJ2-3	CATSDFRREGADTQYF
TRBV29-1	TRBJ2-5	CSVGGWETQYF
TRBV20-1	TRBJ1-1	CSARVSVEAFF
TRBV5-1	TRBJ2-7	CASSPGLAGGRMEQYF
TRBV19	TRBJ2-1	CASSIGTGEHNEQFF
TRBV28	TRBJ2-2	CASAVITGELFF
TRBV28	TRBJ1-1	CASSLPGQGAAEAFF
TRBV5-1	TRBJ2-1	CASSLAGRADNEQFF
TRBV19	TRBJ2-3	CASSPVTLGGTDTQYF
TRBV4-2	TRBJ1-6	CASSPPGLGSPLHF
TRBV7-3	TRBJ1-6	CASSLTSHSPLHF
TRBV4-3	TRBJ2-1	CASSRKMDSVAQFF
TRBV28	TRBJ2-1	CASSRPAVERLSYNEQFF
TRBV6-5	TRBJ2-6	CASSYNGGSLSGANVLTF
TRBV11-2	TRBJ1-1	CASSASRVATEAFF
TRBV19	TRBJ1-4	CASSIGGTLKEKLFF
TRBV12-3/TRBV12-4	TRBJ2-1	CASSIPRPRGNEQFF
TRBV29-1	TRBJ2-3	CSVGGPSTDTQYF
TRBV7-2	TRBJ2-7	CASSLGVSAPITYEQYF
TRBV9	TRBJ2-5	CASSVAGTSGSKTQYF
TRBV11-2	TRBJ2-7	CASSPRGLASYEQYF
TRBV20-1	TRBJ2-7	CSANRDRGQYEQYF
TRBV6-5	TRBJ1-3	CASSLGQGNTIYF
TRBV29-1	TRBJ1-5	CSVGSEGSYSNQPQHF